Here is one TCR beta chain with its context. As yet, its antigen is unknown. A sample-barcoded 5' primer and a J-beta primer mix were used in a second PCR of about 7 to 11 cycles. TCRdb re-analysed the 5' RACE reads in MiXCR, keeping a single row per CDR3 protein. The table lists hundreds of thousands of distinct CDR3 sequences, 20% to 25% of them singletons. The sample belongs to a study of blood T cells in healthy people across ages. Study observations and caveats: With age, beta diversity per million T cells declined roughly linearly, significantly by 30 to 50. Donor CMV status, an unknown factor, possibly confounded changes in expanded clonotypes. With naive T cell percentage, TCR beta diversity showed a strong correlation. PBMCs went unsorted, and a conclusive naive versus antigen-experienced comparison was therefore prevented.

V gave up 8 bases and J gave up 7 bases; unmatched junction bases: 5. This CDR3 spans 12 amino acids. V gene TRBV12-3 or TRBV12-4 combines with J gene TRBJ2-1, with 7 bases identical to TRBD2. The clonotype was recovered from a man aged 70 or older in good health. The sequenced material came from blood. CDR3 protein: CASLGGRNEQFF. DNA of the CDR3: TGTGCCAGCCTGGGGGGGAGAAATGAGCAGTTCTTC.